The T cell receptor beta chain under discussion was sequenced for a study of memory CD4+ T cells and cytomegalovirus serostatus. Across the whole study: Of the healthy Belgian adults, 9 were CMV seropositive and about 24 seronegative.

General observations from the study: CD4+ memory repertoires contained about two fifths of the roughly 160 reported CMV TCRbeta sequences.

This clone was seen many times. No antigen is known for it. Single viable CD3+CD4+CD8-CD45RO+ cells were sorted as the memory CD4+ T cells. CDR3 length: 13 amino acids. Trimming pared 0 bases from V and 4 bases from J, leaving 6 bases between. CDR1 LGHNA and CDR2 YNFKEQ come from the germline V gene. Per the original data handling: Out-of-frame sequences were removed, leaving around 2.2 million distinct TCRbeta sequences. The protocol was immunoSEQ multiplex PCR, while the TCRdb copy is restricted to in-frame clones and leaves out a portion. From that table come the V and J calls and clone size; the DNA was used to work out D and trimming. The table includes about 56,000 clones, 70% to 85% detected once.

The material sequenced was memory CD4+ T cells from blood. The V and J genes are TRBV4-2 and TRBJ1-2; D remains ambiguous. This receptor was obtained from an adult in good health and CMV-seropositive. The CDR3 DNA sequence: TGTGCCAGCAGCCAAGATGACTCCTATGGCTACACCTTC. It yields the protein CASSQDDSYGYTF.